Shown below are 21 T cell receptor beta chains from a single sample sequenced in a study of blood T cell repertoires in COVID-19. TCRdb keeps only in-frame clones here, not all; method: immunoSEQ multiplex PCR. The repertoire includes a few hundred thousand clones, 80% to 90% of them detected once, and 0.8% to 0.9% sits in the top ten. The sample comprised peripheral blood. These receptors came from a man aged 18 to 35 with COVID-19, enrolled during active disease.

This rearrangement joins TRBV7-2 to TRBJ2-7; weak D call: TRBD1 (5 bases). The CDR3 sequence is 17 residues long. Germline V CDR1 and CDR2: SGHTA, FQGNSA. V was shortened by 5 bases and J by 0 bases, with 20 bases between the two germline ends. CDR3 sequence: CASSTHWGRASSYEQYF. The CDR3, as DNA: TGTGCCAGCAGCACTCACTGGGGCCGGGCCTCCTCCTACGAGCAGTACTTC.

The chain links TRBV5-5 to TRBJ1-6, with D hard to call. Germline V gene data show CDR1 as SGHKS and CDR2 as YYEKEE (reference sequence). The V end lost 2 bases, the J end lost 4 bases, and 10 bases lay between the germline ends. The CDR3 spans 15 residues. CDR3 residues: CASSLLRDYNSPLHF. DNA of the CDR3: TGTGCCAGCAGCTTATTGAGGGATTATAATTCACCCCTCCACTTT.

Only a few counts were recorded for this clone. The chain employs TRBV10-1 and TRBJ1-2; 7 nucleotides line up with TRBD1. Germline values: CDR1 WNHNN, CDR2 SYGVQD (reference sequence). The CDR3 is made up of 17 amino acids. J gave up 2 bases and V 2 bases, and 11 bases lay outside the gene matches. The CDR3, as DNA: TGCGCCAGCAGTGAGATATGGACAGGAGAATGGAACTATGGCTACACCTTC. This codes for CASSEIWTGEWNYGYTF.

This chain links TRBV18 with TRBJ2-5; D not resolved. Trimming pared 1 base from V and 2 bases from J, leaving 11 bases between. The germline V gene has CDR1 KGHSH and CDR2 LQKENI. This CDR3 region has 15 residues. The CDR3 loop is CASSPRQVPQETQYF. DNA for the CDR3: TGTGCCAGCTCACCACGGCAGGTTCCGCAAGAGACCCAGTACTTC.

The chain couples TRBV6-4 to TRBJ2-5, with 8 nucleotides matching TRBD2. In germline, CDR1 is MRHNA, CDR2 SNTAGT. Losses at the gene ends were 6 bases for V and 5 bases for J; bases not matched to a gene: 5. CDR3 size: 13 residues. CDR3: CASSPTGGETQYF. The DNA for the CDR3 is TGTGCCAGCAGCCCCACGGGGGGGGAGACCCAGTACTTC.

The V and J genes are TRBV7-3 and TRBJ2-5; 8 nucleotides agree with TRBD2. The CDR3 is made up of 15 amino acids. CDR1 is SGHTA, CDR2 FQGTGA, per germline. The trim removed 0 bases at V and 5 bases at J, leaving 5 bases unmatched. DNA of the CDR3: TGTGCCAGCAGCTTAACGGGACTAGGTGTGGAGACCCAGTACTTC. It encodes CASSLTGLGVETQYF. The whole variable domain, filled in from reference TRBV7-3 and TRBJ2-5, reads GAGVSQTPSNKVTEKGKYVELRCDPISGHTALYWYRQSLGQGPEFLIYFQGTGAADDSGLPNDRFFAVRPEGSVSTLKIQRTERGDSAVYLCASSLTGLGVETQYFGPGTRLLVL.

V and J are TRBV6-5 and TRBJ2-3; 10 bases fit TRBD1. Germline V lookup: CDR1 MNHEY, CDR2 SVGAGI. This CDR3 has 14 residues. The J segment lost 6 bases and the V segment lost 6 bases, leaving 6 bases of the junction unmatched. The CDR3 DNA reads as TGTGCCAGCAGCTGGACAGGGGGACGGGATACGCAGTATTTT. Amino acid sequence: CASSWTGGRDTQYF.

This rearrangement joins TRBV6-5 to TRBJ1-2; TRBD1 aligns across 9 bases. The J segment lost 6 bases and the V segment lost 4 bases, leaving 9 bases of the junction unmatched. Germline CDR1 and CDR2: MNHEY and SVGAGI. This CDR3 contains 15 residues. The CDR3 loop is CASSSYRGLSDGYTF. CDR3 coding DNA: TGTGCCAGCAGTTCCTACAGGGGGCTTTCGGATGGCTACACCTTC.

The genes are TRBV25-1 and TRBJ2-1; no firm D call. Germline V lookup: CDR1 MGHDK, CDR2 SYGVNS. V shed 0 bases and J shed 8 bases, with 11 bases lying between them. The CDR3 sequence is 14 residues long. Here the CDR3 reads CASSEYIQEDEQFF. The CDR3 region has the DNA TGTGCCAGCAGTGAATATATTCAAGAGGATGAGCAGTTCTTC. The full variable domain, with the rest looked up from reference TRBV25-1 and TRBJ2-1, is EADIYQTPRYLVIGTGKKITLECSQTMGHDKMYWYQQDPGMELHLIHYSYGVNSTEKGDLSSESTVSRIRTEHFPLTLESARPSHTSQYLCASSEYIQEDEQFFGPGTRLTVL.

This clone was detected only once. The V gene is TRBV6-5, the J gene TRBJ1-5; 9 bases align to TRBD1. The trim removed 4 bases at V and 6 bases at J, leaving 10 bases unmatched. The CDR3 sequence is 16 residues long. Germline V CDR1 and CDR2: MNHEY, SVGAGI. In nucleotides, the CDR3 is TGTGCCAGCAGTTCGCTATCCGGGACAGGGAGTCAGCCCCAGCATTTT. Protein: CASSSLSGTGSQPQHF.

The chain combines TRBV13 with TRBJ1-4, with unresolved D. CDR3 length: 14 residues. V was cut by 4 bases and J by 6 bases, with 12 bases left in between. Germline lookup yields CDR1 PRHDT and CDR2 FYEKMQ (reference sequence). This chain's CDR3 is CASSSHVPDEKLFF. CDR3 in DNA: TGTGCCAGCAGCTCGCATGTCCCGGATGAAAAACTGTTTTTT.

This chain joins TRBV19 and TRBJ1-3, with 9 positions matching TRBD1. The CDR3 has 17 residues. The germline V gene encodes CDR1 LNHDA and CDR2 SQIVND (reference sequence). The V segment lost 1 base and the J segment 0 bases; nucleotides outside the gene matches: 4. DNA for the CDR3: TGTGCCAGTAGTATAGGGACAGGGGATCTCTCTGGAAACACCATATATTTT. Translation gives CASSIGTGDLSGNTIYF.

The chain has TRBV5-4 and TRBJ1-2; no clear D. Germline V gives CDR1 SGHNT, CDR2 YYREEE (reference sequence). The V end was cut by 4 bases, the J end by 5 bases, with 15 bases between. CDR3 length: 14 amino acids. CDR3 bases: TGTGCCAGCAGCCCAAACCCCTTGAGGTATGGCTACACCTTC. This sequence encodes CASSPNPLRYGYTF.

This sequence joins TRBV19 and TRBJ1-2; no reliable D call. Germline CDR1 reads LNHDA; CDR2 reads SQIVND (reference sequence). Trimming cost V 3 bases and J 5 bases, with 10 bases left between them. The CDR3 loop spans 13 amino acids. The CDR3 DNA is TGTGCCAGTAGTATGGCAGGATTATATGGCTACACCTTC. This translates into CASSMAGLYGYTF.

This clone was seen once. The gene calls are TRBV30 and TRBJ2-2; the match to TRBD2 covers 9 bases. The germline gives CDR1 GTSNPN, CDR2 SVGIG (reference sequence). There are 14 residues in the CDR3. The V and J ends lost 4 bases and 7 bases, in that order; junction bases with no gene match: 7. The CDR3 bases are TGTGCCTGGACCTATAGCGGGAGTTACGGGGAGCTGTTTTTT. Translation: CAWTYSGSYGELFF. Combining the CDR3 with reference TRBV30 and TRBJ2-2 gives the whole variable domain SQTIHQWPATLVQPVGSPLSLECTVEGTSNPNLYWYRQAAGRGLQLLFYSVGIGQISSEVPQNLSASRPQDRQFILSSKKLLLSDSGFYLCAWTYSGSYGELFFGEGSRLTVL.

CDR3 sequence reads: CASRTDRVAGNTIYF. DNA of the CDR3: TGTGCCAGCAGAACGGACAGGGTAGCAGGAAACACCATATATTTT. The chain uses TRBV6-5 and TRBJ1-3, with TRBD1 identical over 8 bases. The CDR3 consists of 15 residues. V was pared by 6 bases and J by 4 bases, with 8 bases of the junction left unmatched. Germline V gene data show CDR1 as MNHEY and CDR2 as SVGAGI.

This chain connects TRBV7-2 to TRBJ2-7; no firm D call. V lost 2 bases to trimming and J lost 2 bases, with 10 bases between them. The CDR3 loop spans 14 amino acids. Germline CDR1 and CDR2: SGHTA and FQGNSA. In nucleotides, the CDR3 is TGTGCCAGCAGCTTAAGCTTGTTAGCCTACGAGCAGTACTTC. Its protein product is CASSLSLLAYEQYF.

The V and J genes are TRBV24-1 and TRBJ2-1; the match to TRBD2 covers 8 bases. The junction had 24 bases not matched to a gene; V was cut back by 9 bases and J by 9 bases. The CDR3 spans 18 residues. Germline assignment: CDR1 KGHDR and CDR2 SFDVKD. The CDR3 nucleotides are TGTGCCACCTCGCAGGGGCGTCCTAGCGGGCCCCTCTTCGGTGAGCAGTTCTTC. Protein product: CATSQGRPSGPLFGEQFF.

A few counts support this clone. The chain links TRBV19 to TRBJ2-7, with TRBD1 matching 7 bases. The V and J ends lost 5 bases and 7 bases, in that order; junction bases with no gene match: 8. Germline CDR1 and CDR2: LNHDA and SQIVND (reference sequence). The CDR3 length is 13 residues. DNA of the CDR3: TGTGCCAGTAGTGCCAGGACAGGTTGGGAGCAGTACTTC. It specifies CASSARTGWEQYF.

This chain uses TRBV18 with TRBJ2-2; TRBD2 matches 7 bases. Germline V gene lookup returns CDR1 KGHSH and CDR2 LQKENI. The length of the CDR3 is 16 residues. Unmatched junction bases numbered 6, after V lost 2 bases and J lost 3 bases. CDR3 in amino acids: CASSPRLAEHTGELFF. The CDR3 bases are TGTGCCAGCTCACCAAGGCTAGCGGAGCACACCGGGGAGCTGTTTTTT.

This clone was seen a single time. The chain is built from TRBV24-1 and TRBJ2-3, with a weak D call TRBD2 (6 bases). V was pared by 5 bases and J by 4 bases, with 9 bases between. Germline assignment: CDR1 KGHDR and CDR2 SFDVKD. This CDR3 has 13 residues. The CDR3 is CATSGGLSDTQYF. The DNA of the CDR3 is TGTGCCACCAGTGGAGGACTATCAGATACGCAGTATTTT.